Each of the 26 T cell receptor beta chains below was sequenced from the same sample in a study of shared clonotypes between healthy human individuals. Naive-designated CD8 cells lacked CD45RO, were positively enriched for CCR7, and omitted terminally differentiated effector memory CD45RA+ cells. Using immunoSEQ multiplex PCR, the repertoire was profiled, and TCRdb retains in-frame clones only, with some absent. The sample consists of roughly 770,000 clones, 95% to 97% of them appearing once. The source material was naive CD8+ T cells sorted from blood. These receptors were obtained from a man aged 30-40 years in good health.

This sequence joins TRBV4-1 and TRBJ2-7; 14 bases align to TRBD2. Germline values: CDR1 MGHRA, CDR2 YSYEKL. The CDR3 extends over 15 amino acids. V lost 1 base and J lost 5; bases outside the gene matches: 1. As DNA, the CDR3 is TGCGCCAGCAGCCAAGGACTAGCGGGAGGGAACGAGCAGTACTTC. It specifies CASSQGLAGGNEQYF.

The V call is TRBV30, the J call TRBJ2-5; 12 bases are shared with TRBD2. The V and J ends lost 3 bases and 2 bases, in that order; junction bases with no gene match: 13. CDR3 length: 18 residues. Germline V lookup: CDR1 GTSNPN, CDR2 SVGIG (reference sequence). CDR3 in DNA: TGTGCCTGGAGCGTGACTAGCGGGAGCCGCGTTGATCAAGAGACCCAGTACTTC. Translation gives CAWSVTSGSRVDQETQYF.

The chain recombines TRBV7-9 with TRBJ2-1, with 8 positions matching TRBD2. V lost 5 bases to trimming and J lost 5 bases; unmatched junction nucleotides: 14. This CDR3 comprises 17 residues. Germline V gene data show CDR1 as SEHNR and CDR2 as FQNEAQ (reference sequence). In nucleotides, the CDR3 is TGTGCCAGCAGCGACCCGGGAGCGGGAGCAGACAACAATGAGCAGTTCTTC. Translated, it gives CASSDPGAGADNNEQFF. Using reference TRBV7-9 and TRBJ2-1 for the parts outside the CDR3, the full variable domain is DTGVSQNPRHKITKRGQNVTFRCDPISEHNRLYWYRQTLGQGPEFLTYFQNEAQLEKSRLLSDRFSAERPKGSFSTLEIQRTEQGDSAMYLCASSDPGAGADNNEQFFGPGTRLTVL.

The chain joins TRBV20-1 to TRBJ2-7, with 8 positions matching TRBD1. The CDR3 has 11 residues. V lost 6 bases, J lost 6 bases, and 4 bases stayed unmatched. Germline V lookup: CDR1 DFQATT, CDR2 SNEGSKA (reference sequence). CDR3 DNA: TGCAGTGCCCTGGACAGGGCCGAGCAGTACTTC. Translation gives CSALDRAEQYF.

This sequence joins TRBV10-3 and TRBJ1-1; 7 bases map to TRBD1. This CDR3 is built from 14 residues. V was clipped by 3 bases and J by 4 bases; unmatched bases: 5. The germline CDR1 and CDR2 sequences are ENHRY and SYGVKD. The CDR3 sequence: CAISEDRAGTEAFF. The CDR3 DNA sequence: TGTGCCATCAGTGAAGACAGGGCTGGCACTGAAGCTTTCTTT.

The chain employs TRBV7-2 and TRBJ2-3; 7 bases are shared with TRBD2. The CDR3 runs 17 residues. J gave up 5 bases and V 2 bases, and 13 bases lay outside the gene matches. Germline V lookup: CDR1 SGHTA, CDR2 FQGNSA. This CDR3 is CASSLSPLTSWIDTQYF. In DNA form, the CDR3 reads TGTGCCAGCAGCTTAAGCCCACTGACTAGCTGGATAGATACGCAGTATTTT. The full variable domain, in which reference TRBV7-2 and TRBJ2-3 provide the parts outside the CDR3, is GAGVSQSPSNKVTEKGKDVELRCDPISGHTALYWYRQSLGQGLEFLIYFQGNSAPDKSGLPSDRFSAERTGGSVSTLTIQRTQQEDSAVYLCASSLSPLTSWIDTQYFGPGTRLTVL.

This clone was picked up one time. The chain recombines TRBV28 with TRBJ2-7; 9 positions agree with TRBD2. Trimming cost V 3 bases and J 5 bases; bases outside gene matches: 14. CDR3 size: 17 residues. Germline-derived CDR1 and CDR2 are MDHEN and SYDVKM. CDR3 sequence (DNA): TGTGCCAGCAGTTTCAGCGGGGGACTAGCAGAGAGTGACGAGCAGTACTTC. This codes for CASSFSGGLAESDEQYF.

The genes are TRBV28 and TRBJ2-7, with D possibly being TRBD1 or TRBD2 (5 bases each). This CDR3 comprises 17 residues. Germline CDR1 and CDR2: MDHEN and SYDVKM. V lost 2 bases to trimming and J lost 6 bases, with 23 bases between them. DNA of the CDR3: TGTGCCAGCAGTTTAATCTCCGCCGGGACGCGTTCTGCCGAGCAGTACTTC. Translating it yields CASSLISAGTRSAEQYF.

The chain is built from TRBV29-1 and TRBJ2-1; D perhaps matches TRBD2 (6 bases). Germline V gives CDR1 SQVTM, CDR2 ANQGSEA. V lost 3 bases and J 4 bases, leaving 16 bases between the germline ends. The CDR3 is made up of 15 amino acids. Here the CDR3 DNA reads TGCAGCGTTGAGTTCCATGGCGGGACTTACAATGAGCAGTTCTTC. Translation: CSVEFHGGTYNEQFF.

A single count supports this clone. V is TRBV18 and J is TRBJ2-1; TRBD1 matches 8 bases. Germline V gene lookup returns CDR1 KGHSH and CDR2 LQKENI. The CDR3 extends over 15 amino acids. Losses at the gene ends were 2 bases for V and 8 bases for J; bases not matched to a gene: 8. Here the CDR3 DNA reads TGTGCCAGCTCACCAACCAGGGGGCAGTTTGATGAGCAGTTCTTC. Translation gives CASSPTRGQFDEQFF.

This rearrangement joins TRBV11-2 to TRBJ1-2, with a weak D call TRBD1 (6 bases). Germline V lookup: CDR1 SGHAT, CDR2 FQNNGV. V lost 3 bases, J lost 8 bases, and 16 bases lay in between. The CDR3 runs to 14 residues. As DNA, the CDR3 is TGTGCCAGCAGCTTTCCAGACAGGAGCGGCGGCTACACCTTC. Translated, it gives CASSFPDRSGGYTF.

The V and J genes are TRBV6-5 and TRBJ2-3, with D tentatively TRBD1 (6 bases). There are 15 residues in the CDR3. Per germline, CDR1 MNHEY and CDR2 SVGAGI. Trimming shortened V by 1 base and J by 0 bases, and 8 bases separated the two germline ends. CDR3 in amino acids: CASSYWQGSTDTQYF. DNA for the CDR3: TGTGCCAGCAGTTACTGGCAGGGGAGCACAGATACGCAGTATTTT.

This chain joins TRBV11-2 and TRBJ2-7, with TRBD2 matching over 7 bases. The CDR3 loop spans 14 amino acids. The V gene end was trimmed by 2 bases and the J gene end by 5 bases; junction bases not matched to a gene: 6. Germline V gene lookup returns CDR1 SGHAT and CDR2 FQNNGV. CDR3 region: CASSLPRAGNEQYF. CDR3 nucleotide sequence: TGTGCCAGCAGCTTACCCAGAGCGGGGAACGAGCAGTACTTC. The whole variable domain, remainder taken from reference TRBV11-2 and TRBJ2-7, is EAGVAQSPRYKIIEKRQSVAFWCNPISGHATLYWYQQILGQGPKLLIQFQNNGVVDDSQLPKDRFSAERLKGVDSTLKIQPAKLEDSAVYLCASSLPRAGNEQYFGPGTRLTVT.

This sequence joins TRBV9 and TRBJ2-1; no definite D call. The CDR3 contains 12 residues. Between the trimmed V and J ends, which lost 8 bases and 2 bases, there was a span of 8 bases. The germline gives CDR1 SGDLS, CDR2 YYNGEE. In nucleotides, the CDR3 is TGTGCCAGTGGCGGTACCTACAATGAGCAGTTCTTC. Translation: CASGGTYNEQFF. The whole variable domain, filled in from reference TRBV9 and TRBJ2-1, reads DSGVTQTPKHLITATGQRVTLRCSPRSGDLSVYWYQQSLDQGLQFLIQYYNGEERAKGNILERFSAQQFPDLHSELNLSSLELGDSALYFCASGGTYNEQFFGPGTRLTVL.

On this clone itself: Within the sample, other DNA sequences also encode this same CDR3. V gene TRBV7-9 combines with J gene TRBJ2-1, with 9 nucleotides matching TRBD1. The length of the CDR3 is 15 residues. CDR1 is SEHNR, CDR2 FQNEAQ, per germline (reference sequence). V trimming: 5 bases; J trimming: 1 base; junction bases outside the gene matches: 3. This CDR3 is CASSLGQGSYNEQFF. The DNA of the CDR3 is TGTGCCAGCAGCCTAGGACAGGGGTCCTACAATGAGCAGTTCTTC.

The CDR3 nucleotides are TGTGCCAGTAGTACAGCGGACAGTGGTGGCTATGGCTACACCTTC. Protein: CASSTADSGGYGYTF. The chain uses TRBV19 and TRBJ1-2, with a tentative D call TRBD1 (6 bases). Trimming shortened V by 4 bases and J by 4 bases, and 16 bases separated the two germline ends. CDR3 length: 15 residues. Germline CDR1 is LNHDA and CDR2 is SQIVND (reference sequence).

The chain is built from TRBV7-8 and TRBJ1-1; no firm D call. This CDR3 comprises 13 residues. V lost 1 base and J lost 1, with 4 bases in between. Looked up from germline, CDR1 is SGHVS and CDR2 is FQNEAQ. The CDR3 protein is CASSLVGNTEAFF. The CDR3 DNA reads as TGTGCCAGCAGCTTAGTCGGGAACACTGAAGCTTTCTTT.

The chain links TRBV27 to TRBJ2-5; TRBD1 matches 8 bases. The V gene's germline CDR1 is MNHEY and CDR2 SMNVEV (reference sequence). The CDR3 is 15 amino acids. Trimming cost V 5 bases and J 4 bases; bases outside gene matches: 9. The CDR3 protein is CASSQNRGWIETQYF. For the CDR3, the DNA is TGTGCCAGCAGTCAAAACAGGGGGTGGATAGAGACCCAGTACTTC.

The chain recombines TRBV6-5 with TRBJ2-3, with a tentative D call TRBD2 (5 bases). The CDR3 extends over 13 amino acids. Per germline, CDR1 MNHEY and CDR2 SVGAGI. Trimming took off 7 bases at V and 5 bases at J, with 13 bases between the two ends. The CDR3: CASNGVGLDTQYF. The CDR3 coding sequence is TGTGCCAGCAACGGAGTCGGACTAGATACGCAGTATTTT.

Of note for this clone: A read error may produce the germline difference seen at one junction end. The chain has TRBV13 and TRBJ2-7; 13 bases fit TRBD2. Germline lookup yields CDR1 PRHDT and CDR2 FYEKMQ (reference sequence). This CDR3 spans 13 amino acids. The CDR3 DNA follows: TGTGCCAGCAGCTTCGGACTAGCGGGAGCTGAGAACTTC. This codes for CASSFGLAGAENF.

This sequence joins TRBV9 and TRBJ2-1, with 11 bases identical to TRBD2. Germline-derived CDR1 and CDR2 are SGDLS and YYNGEE. Unmatched junction bases numbered 9, after V lost 0 bases and J lost 4 bases. There are 18 residues in the CDR3. CDR3 nucleotides: TGTGCCAGCAGCGTAGGAGGTGGGGTAGCGGGAGGGTACAATGAGCAGTTCTTC. This encodes CASSVGGGVAGGYNEQFF.

Notes on this clone: Different DNA sequences within this sample yield the same CDR3. The V and J genes are TRBV7-9 and TRBJ2-7; D gene ambiguous. The germline gives CDR1 SEHNR, CDR2 FQNEAQ (reference sequence). This CDR3 is built from 11 residues. The V end lost 1 base, the J end lost 7 bases, and 5 bases lay between the germline ends. The CDR3 loop reads CASSLDGEQYF. Written as DNA, the CDR3 is TGTGCCAGCAGCTTAGATGGAGAGCAGTACTTC.

This chain connects TRBV4-3 to TRBJ2-3, with a possible D match to TRBD1 (5 bases). CDR1 is LGHNA and CDR2 is YSLEER in the germline V gene. The germline V and J ends were trimmed by 3 bases and 1 base, with 14 bases remaining between them. The CDR3 is 16 amino acids. CDR3 sequence reads: CASSHPSRGGTDTQYF. CDR3 DNA sequence: TGCGCCAGCAGCCACCCGTCTAGGGGCGGCACAGATACGCAGTATTTT.

The chain has TRBV11-2 and TRBJ1-1, with D maybe TRBD1 (6 bases). This CDR3 contains 12 residues. From germline, CDR1 is SGHAT and CDR2 FQNNGV. Trimming pared 5 bases from V and 6 bases from J, leaving 10 bases between. CDR3 sequence reads: CASSRGIAEAFF. The DNA of the CDR3 is TGTGCCAGCAGCAGGGGGATCGCTGAAGCTTTCTTT.

The rearrangement joins TRBV5-6 to TRBJ2-6, with no clear D. The CDR3 extends over 14 amino acids. From germline, CDR1 is SGHDT and CDR2 YYEEEE. V was shortened by 1 base and J by 2 bases, with 4 bases between the two germline ends. In DNA, the CDR3 is TGTGCCAGCAGCTTGTTTGCTGGGGCCAACGTCCTGACTTTC. Its translation: CASSLFAGANVLTF. Together with reference TRBV5-6 and TRBJ2-6, the CDR3 gives the full variable domain: DAGVTQSPTHLIKTRGQQVTLRCSPKSGHDTVSWYQQALGQGPQFIFQYYEEEERQRGNFPDRFSGHQFPNYSSELNVNALLLGDSALYLCASSLFAGANVLTFGAGSRLTVL.

The V and J genes are TRBV27 and TRBJ2-2; 8 bases match TRBD1. The CDR3 contains 16 residues. With 3 bases clipped from V and 5 bases from J, the junction kept 8 bases outside the gene matches. Per germline, CDR1 MNHEY and CDR2 SMNVEV (reference sequence). The CDR3 loop reads CASSLSGQGRTGELFF. The CDR3 DNA reads as TGTGCCAGCAGTTTGTCCGGACAGGGCAGAACCGGGGAGCTGTTTTTT.